Sequencing of this T cell receptor beta chain was carried out in a study of blood T cells in healthy people across ages. Whole-study findings and limits: Estimated diversity across one million T cells was deemed an underestimate. The CMV status of each donor remained undetermined, and this could have confounded shifts in expanded clonotypes.

About this clonotype itself: Its antigen is not known.

Trimming took 4 bases from V and 5 from J; bases not matched to a gene: 19. The CDR3 loop spans 18 amino acids. Germline lookup yields CDR1 SGDLS and CDR2 YYNGEE. Primers used in a second PCR of about 7 to 12 cycles were a sample-barcoded 5' primer and a J-beta primer mix. TCRdb used MiXCR to reprocess the 5' RACE reads, holding one entry per CDR3 protein. The sample records some 1.4 million distinct CDR3 sequences, around 39% being singletons. The genes are TRBV9 and TRBJ2-5; the match to TRBD1 covers 8 bases. The receptor was isolated from a woman under 30 in good health. The sequenced sample consisted of blood. Written as DNA, the CDR3 is TGTGCCAGCAGCCCTAGAAACGGGCAGGGGGCGAGGGGTGAGACCCAGTACTTC. Amino acids: CASSPRNGQGARGETQYF.